This T cell receptor (beta chain) derives from a study of OX40 agonist ivuxolimab in advanced cancers. Study context: Partial responses occurred in three patients (one hepatocellular carcinoma, two cutaneous melanoma).

From germline, CDR1 is SGHVS and CDR2 FQNEAQ. V was shortened by 1 base and J by 5 bases, with 14 bases between the two germline ends. The CDR3 totals 16 residues. Generated by immunoSEQ multiplex PCR, the TCRdb table keeps only in-frame clones and is missing some. Among roughly 100,000 clones listed, roughly 90% were seen once. The source of this sequence is an adult with an advanced solid tumor such as melanoma, head and neck, liver or kidney cancer. The chain links TRBV7-8 to TRBJ1-4, with a possible D match to TRBD1 (5 bases). This material consisted of CD4+ or CD8+ T cells sorted from blood, taken in a trial of the OX40 agonist ivuxolimab. DNA for the CDR3: TGTGCCAGCAGCTTAGTCGGCGGGACGGGAAATGAAAAACTGTTTTTT. It codes for CASSLVGGTGNEKLFF. Filled out from reference TRBV7-8 and TRBJ1-4, the complete variable domain reads GAGVSQSPRYKVAKRGQDVALRCDPISGHVSLFWYQQALGQGPEFLTYFQNEAQLDKSGLPSDRFFAERPEGSVSTLKIQRTQQEDSAVYLCASSLVGGTGNEKLFFGSGTQLSVL.